A single sample is the source of the 3 T cell receptor beta chains below, sequenced in a study of shared clonotypes between healthy human individuals. Sequencing was performed with immunoSEQ multiplex PCR; in TCRdb, only in-frame clones are kept and a portion is missing. The sample lists roughly 1,500,000 clones; nearly 99% were seen once. Sequenced input: naive CD4+ T cells sorted from blood. Documented subset: CD45RA+ positively selected. The receptors derive from a man aged 25-40 years in good health.

The chain uses TRBV28 and TRBJ1-4; 9 bases fit TRBD1. The V gene end was trimmed by 3 bases and the J gene end by 5 bases; junction bases not matched to a gene: 7. The CDR3 is 16 residues long. Germline V CDR1 and CDR2: MDHEN, SYDVKM. In DNA form, the CDR3 reads TGTGCCAGCAGTTTCTACACAGGGGGCGTAAATGAAAAACTGTTTTTT. Residues: CASSFYTGGVNEKLFF.

The genes are TRBV28 and TRBJ1-5, with 8 bases aligning to TRBD1. The CDR3 sequence is 16 residues long. Germline V lookup: CDR1 MDHEN, CDR2 SYDVKM. The trim removed 7 bases at V and 3 bases at J, leaving 11 bases unmatched. The CDR3, as DNA: TGTGCCAGCAATCTTATGGACAGGGCGAACAATCAGCCCCAGCATTTT. Encoded protein: CASNLMDRANNQPQHF.

This chain connects TRBV13 to TRBJ2-1; D not resolved. CDR3 length: 12 residues. Germline CDR1 PRHDT, CDR2 FYEKMQ (reference sequence). Trimming left V 5 bases short and J 4 bases short, with 6 bases between. This chain's CDR3 is CASSILYNEQFF. The CDR3 nucleotides read TGTGCCAGCAGCATTCTATACAATGAGCAGTTCTTC.